A selection of T cell receptor beta chains follows, all from one sample in a study of T cells in Graves' hyperthyroidism and ophthalmopathy. MiXCR, run by TCRdb on the multiplex PCR reads, gives a single entry per CDR3 protein. The table records 700,000 to 850,000 distinct CDR3 sequences, approximately 36% of them present only once. Sequencing was done on a sample of blood. The receptors were sampled from a woman in her thirties or forties with Graves' hyperthyroidism. Both conserved end residues are part of each CDR3. The order of the fields is clone size, J gene, V gene, D gene, CDR3 DNA, CDR3 protein. A D gene is named only where the DNA matches it firmly. Where a row states a size, it is once, few, many or the class of an expanded clone; other rows omit it.

>-|TRBJ1-5|TRBV12-3/TRBV12-4|-
TGTGCCAGCAGTTTTCAATTTAATCAGCCCCAGCATTTT
CASSFQFNQPQHF
>-|TRBJ1-5|TRBV10-1|-
TGTGCCAGCAGTAAGCAACAGGGAGGCAATCAGCCCCAGCATTTT
CASSKQQGGNQPQHF
>few|TRBJ2-7|TRBV28|TRBD1
TGTGCCAGCAGTCCGACAGGGTTGGGGCCCTCGGAGCAGTACTTC
CASSPTGLGPSEQYF
>few|TRBJ2-3|TRBV7-8|TRBD1
TGTGCCAGCAGCCTTGGGACAGGCGCGCAGTATTTT
CASSLGTGAQYF
>few|TRBJ1-4|TRBV20-1|TRBD1
TGCAGTGCCTCCGGGACAGGCGTTGAAAAACTGTTTTTT
CSASGTGVEKLFF
>many|TRBJ1-1|TRBV7-9|TRBD1
TGTGCCAGCAGCTCTGACAGGGCGAGGAACACTGAAGCTTTCTTT
CASSSDRARNTEAFF
>many|TRBJ2-7|TRBV4-1|TRBD2
TGCGCCAGCAGCCAAGATATGAGCGGGGGAGGCTACGAGCAGTACTTC
CASSQDMSGGGYEQYF
>-|TRBJ1-2|TRBV6-5|TRBD1
TGTGCCAGCAGTTACTCGAGGGGACAGGGGAATGGCTACACCTTC
CASSYSRGQGNGYTF
>many|TRBJ1-1|TRBV5-7|-
TGTGCCAGCACCATGGTTGACAGCTACTGCACTGAAGCTTTCTTT
CASTMVDSYCTEAFF
>few|TRBJ2-5|TRBV20-1|TRBD2
TGCAGTGCTAGATGGGTAGCGGGGAAAGAGACCCAGTACTTC
CSARWVAGKETQYF
>many|TRBJ1-1|TRBV10-3|-
TGTGCCATCAGCCATATCTCGAACACTGAAGCTTTCTTT
CAISHISNTEAFF
>-|TRBJ2-3|TRBV12-5|-
TGTGCTAGTGGAATGACAGATACGCAGTATTTT
CASGMTDTQYF
>many|TRBJ2-7|TRBV29-1|TRBD1
TGCAGCGTTCGGGACAGGGGGCCCTACGAGCAGTACTTC
CSVRDRGPYEQYF
>-|TRBJ2-2|TRBV7-3|TRBD2
TGTGGCAGCAGTCAACCGGGACTAGCTACCGGGGAGCTGTTTTTT
CGSSQPGLATGELFF
>-|TRBJ2-6|TRBV30|-
TGTGCCTGGAGTGTTTCCGGGGCCAACGTCCTGACTTTC
CAWSVSGANVLTF
>-|TRBJ1-5|TRBV27|TRBD1
TGTGCCAGCAGTCCAGACACAGGGGGCTTTGGTCAGCCCCAGCATTTT
CASSPDTGGFGQPQHF
>-|TRBJ2-7|TRBV12-5|TRBD1
TGTGCCAGCAGTCGGGACAGGGGCGGTTACCCCTACGAGCAGTACTTC
CASSRDRGGYPYEQYF
>many|TRBJ2-5|TRBV20-1|-
TGCAGTGCTAGAGATAATGGTGAGACGTGGGAGACCCAGTACTTC
CSARDNGETWETQYF
>-|TRBJ1-2|TRBV9|-
TGTGCCAGCAGCGTCGACCGAAGACTCTTCTTC
CASSVDRRLFF
>few|TRBJ2-7|TRBV7-2|TRBD1
TGTGCCAGCAGCCCCACCACGGGACAGGAGATATACGAGCAGTACTTC
CASSPTTGQEIYEQYF
>many|TRBJ1-2|TRBV6-5|-
TGTGCCAGCACTCCGAGGGGGGACTACCGTCTCTATGGCTACACCTTC
CASTPRGDYRLYGYTF
>-|TRBJ1-6|TRBV4-1|-
TGCGCCAGCAGCCAAGCAGGGGCGTTTGGTGTAGATAATTCACCCCTCCACTTT
CASSQAGAFGVDNSPLHF
>-|TRBJ1-1|TRBV29-1|-
TGCAGCGTTGTAGGGGTTCCGCTGGGGATTAGTGAAGCTTTCTTT
CSVVGVPLGISEAFF
>few|TRBJ1-6|TRBV20-1|-
TGCAGTGCTACGCCCTTTGAGGGGATAGATAATTCACCCCTCCACTTT
CSATPFEGIDNSPLHF
>few|TRBJ1-1|TRBV19|TRBD1
TGTGCCAGTAGAGACAGGGGAATGAACACTGAAGCTTTCTTT
CASRDRGMNTEAFF
>-|TRBJ1-1|TRBV11-2|-
TGTGCCGGCAGCTTAGGGGGTACCACTGAAGCTTTCTTT
CAGSLGGTTEAFF
>many|TRBJ1-1|TRBV19|-
TGTGCCAGTACCAAATCAGGTGGGGTAGGGACTGAAGCTTTCTTT
CASTKSGGVGTEAFF
>few|TRBJ1-5|TRBV19|-
TGTGCCAGTAGTATAAAAAGGGGTAATCAGCCCCAGCATTTT
CASSIKRGNQPQHF
>-|TRBJ1-6|TRBV7-9|-
TGTGCCAGCAGCCAAGAGGGCCCCCTCCACTTT
CASSQEGPLHF
>many|TRBJ2-2|TRBV10-3|-
TGTGCCATCAAAGCTTTAGCGAACACCGGGGAGCTGTTTTTT
CAIKALANTGELFF
>-|TRBJ1-5|TRBV20-1|-
TGCAGTGCTATGGGGCCCCGAACAGGTCAGCCCCAGCATTTT
CSAMGPRTGQPQHF
>few|TRBJ1-1|TRBV4-3|-
TGCGCCAGCAGCCAAGATGTTCGGGCGAAGATGAACACTGAAGCTTTCTTT
CASSQDVRAKMNTEAFF
>-|TRBJ1-2|TRBV20-1|-
TGCAGTGCTAGAGATTCCGCAGGGACTAACTATGGCTACACCTTC
CSARDSAGTNYGYTF
>few|TRBJ1-4|TRBV2|-
TGTGCAAGCGAAACGGGGCGGGGTATAGAAAAACTGTTTTTT
CASETGRGIEKLFF
>-|TRBJ2-6|TRBV4-3|-
TGCGCCAGCAGCCAAGATAGGGGAAAAAGGGCTGGGGCCAACGTCCTGACTTTC
CASSQDRGKRAGANVLTF